These T cell receptor beta chains were read from a single sample in a study of graft-versus-host responses after intestinal transplantation. Sequencing was performed with immunoSEQ multiplex PCR; in TCRdb, only in-frame clones are kept and a portion is missing. This table holds about 39,000 clones, over 90% found once. The antigens of these receptors remain unknown. The sequenced sample was unstimulated CD8+ T cells sorted from spleen or lymph node cells, obtained before transplant. The receptors shown here come from a human donor who was the organ donor for an intestinal transplant. CDR3s include the opening cysteine and the closing phenylalanine or tryptophan. D genes are given only for firm matches. Size is omitted from some rows. Given values are once, few, many or a class for expanded clones.

size	V	D	J	CDR3	DNA
NA	TRBV29-1	TRBD2	TRBJ2-1	CSVEGLAAAYNEQFF	TGCAGCGTTGAAGGACTAGCGGCAGCTTACAATGAGCAGTTCTTC
once	TRBV7-2	NA	TRBJ2-3	CASSPQLGADTQYF	TGTGCCAGCAGCCCCCAGCTCGGGGCAGATACGCAGTATTTT
NA	TRBV9	NA	TRBJ1-1	CASSFGGNTEAFF	TGTGCCAGCAGCTTCGGAGGGAACACTGAAGCTTTCTTT
NA	TRBV20-1	NA	TRBJ1-4	CSARQGKKLFF	TGCAGTGCTAGACAGGGGAAAAAACTGTTTTTT
NA	TRBV9	NA	TRBJ1-3	CASSVAGSGGEFENSGNTIYF	TGTGCCAGCAGCGTAGCAGGAAGCGGAGGGGAGTTTGAGAACTCTGGAAACACCATATATTTT
NA	TRBV6-5	NA	TRBJ1-2	CASSLSGVYGYTF	TGTGCCAGCAGTTTATCAGGGGTCTATGGCTACACCTTC
NA	TRBV11-2	NA	TRBJ2-5	CASSSPGEEGETQYF	TGTGCCAGCAGCTCCCCCGGGGAGGAGGGGGAGACCCAGTACTTC
NA	TRBV7-8	NA	TRBJ2-5	CASSHTTGRIQETQYF	TGTGCCAGCAGCCATACGACGGGACGTATCCAAGAGACCCAGTACTTC
NA	TRBV27	TRBD2	TRBJ2-3	CASSRFGTSETTDTQYF	TGTGCCAGCAGCCGATTCGGGACTAGCGAAACCACAGATACGCAGTATTTT
NA	TRBV29-1	NA	TRBJ1-1	CSAAGGLYTEAFF	TGCAGCGCCGCGGGGGGTTTATACACTGAAGCTTTCTTT
NA	TRBV5-1	TRBD2	TRBJ2-5	CASSLEASGGAGETQYF	TGCGCCAGCAGCTTGGAAGCTAGCGGGGGGGCCGGAGAGACCCAGTACTTC